The present T cell receptor beta chain was sequenced within a study of blood T cell repertoires in COVID-19. Study summary: Collection of acute and convalescent COVID-19 samples took place in the United States, Italy and Spain. From T cells, B-cell-depleted T cells, or PBMCs came the material, which was cDNA or gDNA.

V lost 6 bases, J lost 5 bases, and 3 bases stayed unmatched. Germline CDR1 reads SNHLY; CDR2 reads FYNNEI. There are 13 residues in the CDR3. Original processing notes: By means of reference gene primer amplification, nucleated cell counts were estimated. The data were produced by immunoSEQ multiplex PCR, yet TCRdb's version contains in-frame clones alone and is incomplete. Clone size and the V and J calls come from that table; the DNA yielded D and trimming. The data contain roughly 700,000 clones, 90% of them seen just once; the ten biggest clones take up 0.2% to 0.3%. This clonotype was obtained from a young woman with acute or convalescent COVID-19. Source material: peripheral blood. The V call is TRBV2, the J call TRBJ2-3, with 9 bases lining up with TRBD1. CDR3 region: CASRTGGGDTQYF. Written as DNA, the CDR3 is TGTGCCAGCAGAACAGGGGGCGGAGATACGCAGTATTTT.